This record concerns one T cell receptor beta chain sequence. This sample is drawn from a study of cytomegalovirus exposure and HLA in healthy donors. Study details: Among the 350 to 500 donors who were genotyped, about 84% fell in the genetic ancestry cluster that is associated with self-reported Caucasian donors.

Germline V gene data show CDR1 as MGHDK and CDR2 as SYGVNS. Trimming took off 2 bases at V and 8 bases at J, with 10 bases between the two ends. The CDR3 extends over 13 amino acids. Vbeta (60) and Jbeta (13) primers were used in the PCR. Measured with immunoSEQ multiplex PCR; TCRdb has only the in-frame clones, and not every one. This table holds around 120,000 clones, approximately 74% found once. The genes are TRBV25-1 and TRBJ2-1; maybe TRBD1 (6 bases). The sample consisted of PBMCs. The clonotype originates from a woman aged 50 to 60 in good health and CMV-seropositive. In DNA, the CDR3 is TGTGCCAGCAGTGAAGACAGGACGGATGAGCAGTTCTTC. Amino acids: CASSEDRTDEQFF.